The next 12 T cell receptor beta chains were all read from a single sample in a study of T cell repertoires in ileal Crohn's disease. Libraries were prepared by immunoSEQ multiplex PCR; TCRdb keeps only in-frame clonotypes and omits some of them. This sample has approximately 14,000 clones, with roughly three quarters found just once. Time point of the sample: neoterminal ileum biopsy at postoperative endoscopy, about 6 months after surgery. Sequencing was carried out using ileal tissue. Receptors were obtained from an adult with Crohn's disease.

The chain carries TRBV5-5 and TRBJ1-4; 10 positions match TRBD1. The CDR3 sequence is 17 residues long. CDR1 and CDR2 from the germline V gene are SGHKS and YYEKEE (reference sequence). Unmatched junction bases numbered 9, after V lost 4 bases and J lost 3 bases. The CDR3 DNA sequence: TGTGCCAGCAGCACCCGGGACAGGGGATCGGCTAATGAAAAACTGTTTTTT. The encoded protein is CASSTRDRGSANEKLFF.

The rearrangement links TRBV2 to TRBJ1-5, with no clear D. The V gene lost 4 bases and the J gene lost 4 bases, with 5 bases spanning the gap. The CDR3 runs 12 residues. Germline V gene lookup returns CDR1 SNHLY and CDR2 FYNNEI. The CDR3 bases are TGTGCCAGCAGTGGAAGGAATCAGCCCCAGCATTTT. It codes for CASSGRNQPQHF.

The chain couples TRBV27 to TRBJ1-3, with a possible D match to TRBD1 (5 bases). The CDR3 contains 13 residues. Between the trimmed V and J ends, which lost 11 bases and 0 bases, there was a span of 11 bases. Germline CDR1 and CDR2: MNHEY and SMNVEV (reference sequence). CDR3 sequence reads: CAPQGDSGNTIYF. DNA for the CDR3: TGTGCCCCCCAGGGAGACTCTGGAAACACCATATATTTT.

The V and J genes are TRBV5-1 and TRBJ1-1, with unresolved D. The germline V gene has CDR1 SGHRS and CDR2 YFSETQ. The ends were cut back, 0 bases at V and 3 bases at J, with 6 bases in the middle. CDR3 length equals 13 residues. The CDR3 reads CASSLVGDTEAFF. CDR3 bases: TGCGCCAGCAGCTTGGTTGGGGACACTGAAGCTTTCTTT.

This chain connects TRBV5-4 to TRBJ1-4; D perhaps matches TRBD1 (6 bases). The germline V gene has CDR1 SGHNT and CDR2 YYREEE (reference sequence). CDR3 length equals 15 residues. V lost 0 bases and J 6 bases, leaving 12 bases between the germline ends. The CDR3 sequence is CASSLAGRGYEKLFF. The CDR3 bases are TGTGCCAGCAGCTTGGCGGGCAGGGGATATGAAAAACTGTTTTTT. Full variable domain (remainder filled in from reference TRBV5-4 and TRBJ1-4): ETGVTQSPTHLIKTRGQQVTLRCSSQSGHNTVSWYQQALGQGPQFIFQYYREEENGRGNFPPRFSGLQFPNYSSELNVNALELDDSALYLCASSLAGRGYEKLFFGSGTQLSVL.

The chain uses TRBV11-2 and TRBJ1-2, with D possibly matching TRBD1 (6 bases). Trimming shortened V by 6 bases and J by 5 bases, and 13 bases separated the two germline ends. Germline CDR1 reads SGHAT; CDR2 reads FQNNGV. CDR3 length equals 13 residues. The CDR3 sequence is CASSPDRRYGYTF. The CDR3 DNA sequence: TGTGCCAGCAGTCCGGACAGACGGTATGGCTACACCTTC.

By proportion, this clone is medium-sized (0.01 to 0.1%). The rearrangement links TRBV5-1 to TRBJ2-7, with TRBD2 identical over 9 bases. Germline assignment: CDR1 SGHRS and CDR2 YFSETQ. Trimming at V came to 5 bases and at J to 5 bases, leaving 17 bases not matched to a gene. CDR3 length: 17 amino acids. The CDR3 protein is CASSPKPFSGGDDEQYF. Here the CDR3 DNA reads TGCGCCAGCAGTCCGAAACCATTTAGCGGGGGAGACGACGAGCAGTACTTC.

The chain uses TRBV27 and TRBJ2-5; possible D gene TRBD2, 6 bases. Germline-derived CDR1 and CDR2 are MNHEY and SMNVEV (reference sequence). This CDR3 has 13 amino acids. Trimming shortened V by 10 bases and J by 9 bases, and 21 bases separated the two germline ends. In DNA, the CDR3 is TGTGCCACGCGGGGCACGGCCGGTGGCGCCCAGTACTTC. This sequence encodes CATRGTAGGAQYF.

The chain links TRBV10-3 to TRBJ2-1; TRBD2 agrees at 9 bases. Germline CDR1 is ENHRY and CDR2 is SYGVKD. V lost 0 bases, J lost 2 bases, and 8 bases stayed unmatched. The CDR3 covers 18 residues. The CDR3 DNA reads as TGTGCCATCAGTGAGTCGAAACTAGCGGGCCTTACCTACAATGAGCAGTTCTTC. This codes for CAISESKLAGLTYNEQFF.

The chain joins TRBV5-8 to TRBJ2-7; D not certain. V lost 3 bases to trimming and J lost 6 bases, with 19 bases between them. Germline assignment: CDR1 SGHTS and CDR2 YDEGEE. The CDR3 runs 15 residues. CDR3 protein: CASSSRNRPELEQYF. As DNA, the CDR3 is TGTGCCAGCAGCTCCCGAAATAGACCAGAACTCGAGCAGTACTTC.

The CDR3: CATSRDLETQYF. The DNA of the CDR3 is TGTGCCACCAGCAGAGATCTAGAGACCCAGTACTTC. The rearrangement joins TRBV15 to TRBJ2-5; D unclear. CDR3 length: 12 amino acids. Germline V gene sequence: CDR1 LNHNV, CDR2 YYDKDF (reference sequence). Trimming stripped 0 bases from V and 4 bases from J, with 3 bases between.

The chain is built from TRBV15 and TRBJ1-1; D gene uncertain. CDR3 length: 14 residues. Trimming stripped 0 bases from V and 1 base from J, with 6 bases between. CDR1 and CDR2 (germline): LNHNV, YYDKDF (reference sequence). CDR3 protein: CATSRDGSNTEAFF. The CDR3 DNA sequence: TGTGCCACCAGCAGAGATGGATCGAACACTGAAGCTTTCTTT.